This entry is about one T cell receptor (beta chain). The source of the sample is a study of blood T cell repertoires in COVID-19. Study information: T cells, B-cell-depleted T cells, or PBMCs supplied cDNA or gDNA.

Germline CDR1 and CDR2: LGHDT and YNNKEL (reference sequence). The CDR3 consists of 15 residues. V lost 1 base and J lost 10; bases outside the gene matches: 5. Only in-frame clones appear in the TCRdb table, and some are missing; sequencing was by immunoSEQ multiplex PCR. The sample records about 300,000 clones, around 92% being singletons. The J gene is TRBJ1-6, the V gene TRBV3-1 (or the pseudogene TRBV3-2); 9 positions agree with TRBD1. The receptor was isolated from a woman in her fifties or sixties who had been exposed to COVID-19. The specimen sequenced was PBMCs or T cells enriched from blood (not recorded which). The CDR3 spells CASSQASGQGSPLHF. The CDR3 DNA is TGTGCCAGCAGCCAAGCATCGGGACAGGGATCACCCCTCCACTTT.